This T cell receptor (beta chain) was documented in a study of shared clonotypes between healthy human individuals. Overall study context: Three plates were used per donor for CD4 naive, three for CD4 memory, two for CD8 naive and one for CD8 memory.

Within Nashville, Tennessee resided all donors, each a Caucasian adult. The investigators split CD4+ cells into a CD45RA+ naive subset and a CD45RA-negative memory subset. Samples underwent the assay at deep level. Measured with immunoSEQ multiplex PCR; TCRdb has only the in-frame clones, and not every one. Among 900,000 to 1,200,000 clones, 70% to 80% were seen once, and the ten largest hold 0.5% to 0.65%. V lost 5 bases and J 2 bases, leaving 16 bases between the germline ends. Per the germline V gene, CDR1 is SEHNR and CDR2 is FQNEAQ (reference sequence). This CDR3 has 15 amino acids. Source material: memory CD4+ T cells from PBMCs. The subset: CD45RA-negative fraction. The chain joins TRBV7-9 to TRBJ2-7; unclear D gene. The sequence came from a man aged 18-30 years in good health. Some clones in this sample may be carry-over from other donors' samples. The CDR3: CASSPRWGWTYEQYF. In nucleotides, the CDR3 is TGTGCCAGCAGCCCCCGGTGGGGTTGGACCTACGAGCAGTACTTC.